The 16 T cell receptor beta chains given below trace back to one sample, sequenced in a study of blood T cell repertoires in COVID-19. Measured with immunoSEQ multiplex PCR; TCRdb has only the in-frame clones, and not every one. The sample holds around 75,000 clones, 86% seen once. The sample comprised peripheral blood. The receptors were gathered from an older man with active COVID-19.

The table lists this clone with a few counts. This sample includes further DNA sequences coding for the same CDR3. V gene TRBV7-2 combines with J gene TRBJ2-7, with TRBD2 identical over 10 bases. This CDR3 region has 16 residues. The germline V gene has CDR1 SGHTA and CDR2 FQGNSA. Germline trimming cut 3 bases from V and 6 bases from J; bases unmatched to any gene: 11. The CDR3 nucleotides read TGTGCCAGCAGCTTGGGAGGGAGCGGGAGGGGAGTCGAGCAGTACTTC. It translates to CASSLGGSGRGVEQYF.

The chain carries TRBV7-2 and TRBJ1-3; the D gene is possibly TRBD1 (6 bases). CDR3 length: 16 residues. In germline, CDR1 is SGHTA, CDR2 FQGNSA. V was cut by 5 bases and J by 0 bases, with 14 bases left in between. DNA for the CDR3: TGTGCCAGCAGCCAACCGGGGGGCCGCTCTGGAAACACCATATATTTT. Protein sequence: CASSQPGGRSGNTIYF.

CDR3: CASSPVRSGNTIYF. The CDR3 DNA sequence: TGTGCCAGCAGCCCCGTGCGGTCTGGAAACACCATATATTTT. The rearrangement uses TRBV6-6 and TRBJ1-3; D is ambiguous. Germline assignment: CDR1 MNHNY and CDR2 SVGAGI (reference sequence). V lost 6 bases and J 1 base, leaving 10 bases between the germline ends. The CDR3 spans 14 residues.

V is TRBV5-1 and J is TRBJ2-7; D is perhaps TRBD2 (6 bases). Germline values: CDR1 SGHRS, CDR2 YFSETQ. The CDR3 loop spans 15 amino acids. Trimming stripped 0 bases from V and 2 bases from J, with 12 bases between. The CDR3 sequence is CASSLGAGSPYEQYF. CDR3 DNA sequence: TGCGCCAGCAGCTTGGGGGCGGGATCCCCCTACGAGCAGTACTTC.

This clone has more than one count but fewer than ten. This chain joins TRBV6-1 and TRBJ1-5; 8 bases align to TRBD1. The CDR3 has 16 residues. Germline loops: CDR1 MNHNS, CDR2 SASEGT. The trim removed 3 bases at V and 2 bases at J, leaving 6 bases unmatched. Written as DNA, the CDR3 is TGTGCCAGCAGTGACTACAGGGGGGCAGGCAATCAGCCCCAGCATTTT. Translated, it gives CASSDYRGAGNQPQHF.

The chain carries TRBV19 and TRBJ2-3, with D tentatively TRBD2 (7 bases). This CDR3 has 14 amino acids. V lost 6 bases, J lost 3 bases, and 13 bases lay in between. From germline, CDR1 is LNHDA and CDR2 SQIVND (reference sequence). CDR3 nucleotides: TGTGCCAGTAGCCGGGGGGCGGGGACAGATACGCAGTATTTT. Its translation is CASSRGAGTDTQYF.

This clone appeared a single time. The chain employs TRBV7-2 and TRBJ2-3; 9 nucleotides match TRBD2. V shed 5 bases, J shed 2 bases, and the junction held 8 bases outside the gene matches. The germline V gene encodes CDR1 SGHTA and CDR2 FQGNSA. This CDR3 region has 16 residues. CDR3 nucleotides: TGTGCCAGCAGCCACCGGGCTAGCGGGGACACAGATACGCAGTATTTT. Protein: CASSHRASGDTDTQYF.

V gene TRBV24-1 combines with J gene TRBJ2-3; 9 positions match TRBD2. J lost 6 bases, V lost 1 base, and 7 bases had no gene match. Germline CDR1 KGHDR, CDR2 SFDVKD. The CDR3 is 16 residues long. CDR3 region: CATSDFGREGQDTQYF. CDR3 DNA sequence: TGTGCCACCAGTGATTTTGGGCGGGAGGGCCAGGATACGCAGTATTTT.

This chain connects TRBV30 to TRBJ2-5; D might be TRBD2 (6 bases). This CDR3 has 13 residues. V was clipped by 2 bases and J by 2 bases, with 9 bases between them. Germline values: CDR1 GTSNPN, CDR2 SVGIG (reference sequence). Here the CDR3 DNA reads TGTGCCTGGAGTCGGCGGGAACAAGAGACCCAGTACTTC. Translation gives CAWSRREQETQYF.

The chain uses TRBV7-6 and TRBJ1-2; no firm D call. Germline values: CDR1 SGHVS, CDR2 FNYEAQ. V was cut by 1 base and J by 8 bases, with 14 bases left in between. CDR3 size: 14 residues. The CDR3 nucleotides read TGTGCCAGCAGCTTAGGCGAGGGTTGGGGAGGCTACACCTTC. Its protein is CASSLGEGWGGYTF. Full variable domain (remainder filled in from reference TRBV7-6 and TRBJ1-2): GAGVSQSPRYKVTKRGQDVALRCDPISGHVSLYWYRQALGQGPEFLTYFNYEAQQDKSGLPNDRFSAERPEGSISTLTIQRTEQRDSAMYRCASSLGEGWGGYTFGSGTRLTVV.

V usage is TRBV5-1 and J usage is TRBJ2-7; TRBD1 aligns across 7 bases. V trimming: 4 bases; J trimming: 3 bases; junction bases outside the gene matches: 13. Germline CDR1 SGHRS, CDR2 YFSETQ. This CDR3 comprises 16 residues. This CDR3 is CASSQEPVGGYYEQYF. The CDR3 DNA reads TGCGCCAGCAGCCAAGAACCCGTAGGGGGCTACTACGAGCAGTACTTC.

The rearrangement joins TRBV7-8 to TRBJ2-3; possible D gene TRBD1, 6 bases. The CDR3 covers 15 residues. Germline CDR1 is SGHVS and CDR2 is FQNEAQ. V lost 5 bases to trimming and J lost 5 bases, with 17 bases between them. CDR3 residues: CASSAQGMVGDTQYF. Written as DNA, the CDR3 is TGTGCCAGCAGCGCCCAGGGGATGGTCGGAGATACGCAGTATTTT.

Regarding this clone: The same CDR3 also results from other DNA sequences found in this sample. The chain couples TRBV18 to TRBJ2-7, with 8 positions matching TRBD1. This CDR3 spans 14 amino acids. CDR1 is KGHSH and CDR2 is LQKENI in the germline V gene. Trimming took 6 bases from V and 2 from J; bases not matched to a gene: 6. CDR3 coding DNA: TGTGCCAGCTCCCCCGGGACAGGCCCCTACGAGCAGTACTTC. Residues: CASSPGTGPYEQYF.

The rearrangement joins TRBV18 to TRBJ1-3; 8 nucleotides agree with TRBD1. CDR3 length: 15 residues. Germline lookup yields CDR1 KGHSH and CDR2 LQKENI. Trimming cost V 2 bases and J 7 bases; bases outside gene matches: 7. The DNA for the CDR3 is TGTGCCAGCTCACCAAGGACAGGGCCGTGGAACACCATATATTTT. Its protein product is CASSPRTGPWNTIYF.

This clone was seen just once. This chain uses TRBV9 with TRBJ2-2; D gene ambiguous. CDR1 and CDR2 (germline): SGDLS, YYNGEE. With 0 bases removed from V and 6 bases from J, the gap between germline ends came to 9 bases. The CDR3 is 14 amino acids. The CDR3: CASSVGTGSGELFF. The CDR3 DNA reads TGTGCCAGCAGCGTAGGAACGGGTTCCGGGGAGCTGTTTTTT.

The chain carries TRBV10-3 and TRBJ1-5; D call uncertain. The germline gives CDR1 ENHRY, CDR2 SYGVKD. V was cut by 6 bases and J by 4 bases, with 10 bases left in between. The CDR3 totals 13 residues. CDR3 bases: TGTGCCATCAGCGCTGGGCAGAATCAGCCCCAGCATTTT. Its translation: CAISAGQNQPQHF.